This is a list of T cell receptor beta chains from one sample in a study of T cell repertoires in ileal Crohn's disease. Method: immunoSEQ multiplex PCR; TCRdb's copy keeps in-frame clones and lacks some. The sample has tens of thousands of clones, about 88% seen once; the top ten hold roughly 1.9%. The sequenced material came from ileal tissue. The source of these receptors is an adult with Crohn's disease. CDR3s include the opening cysteine and the closing phenylalanine or tryptophan. Each record gives: V gene, J gene, D gene, clone size, CDR3 protein, CDR3 DNA. A D gene is named only where the DNA matches it firmly. Size is stated for part of the rows, as once, few or many counts, or as a class when the clone is expanded.

v_call: TRBV7-2
j_call: TRBJ1-5
d_call: -
clone_size: -
cdr3_aa: CASSLGRVWQPQHF
cdr3_nt: TGTGCCAGCAGCTTGGGGAGGGTCTGGCAGCCCCAGCATTTT

v_call: TRBV6-1
j_call: TRBJ1-2
d_call: -
clone_size: few
cdr3_aa: CASSSRDGYTF
cdr3_nt: TGTGCCAGCAGTTCCAGGGATGGCTACACCTTC

v_call: TRBV13
j_call: TRBJ2-5
d_call: TRBD1
clone_size: -
cdr3_aa: CASSPRTGGTQETQYF
cdr3_nt: TGTGCCAGCAGTCCTCGGACAGGGGGGACCCAAGAGACCCAGTACTTC

v_call: TRBV10-3
j_call: TRBJ1-1
d_call: -
clone_size: -
cdr3_aa: CAISESSARTNTEAFF
cdr3_nt: TGTGCCATCAGTGAGTCGTCAGCTAGAACGAACACTGAAGCTTTCTTT

v_call: TRBV19
j_call: TRBJ1-1
d_call: TRBD1
clone_size: -
cdr3_aa: CASSGVGIERDRNTEAFF
cdr3_nt: TGTGCCAGTAGTGGAGTGGGCATTGAACGGGACAGGAACACTGAAGCTTTCTTT

v_call: TRBV6-1
j_call: TRBJ1-5
d_call: TRBD1
clone_size: -
cdr3_aa: CASSRILQGDQPQHF
cdr3_nt: TGTGCCAGCAGTCGAATTCTCCAGGGGGATCAGCCCCAGCATTTT

v_call: TRBV6-4
j_call: TRBJ2-4
d_call: TRBD1
clone_size: -
cdr3_aa: CASRGIRDRKPKNIQYF
cdr3_nt: TGTGCCAGCAGGGGAATCCGGGACAGAAAGCCCAAAAACATTCAGTACTTC

v_call: TRBV2
j_call: TRBJ1-3
d_call: -
clone_size: -
cdr3_aa: CASSEQGYGNTIYF
cdr3_nt: TGTGCCAGCAGTGAACAGGGTTATGGAAACACCATATATTTT

v_call: TRBV19
j_call: TRBJ2-1
d_call: -
clone_size: -
cdr3_aa: CASSQGTFYNEQFF
cdr3_nt: TGTGCCAGTAGTCAGGGGACATTCTACAATGAGCAGTTCTTC

v_call: TRBV29-1
j_call: TRBJ1-1
d_call: -
clone_size: -
cdr3_aa: CSVRRNLNTEAFF
cdr3_nt: TGCAGCGTTCGCAGGAACTTGAACACTGAAGCTTTCTTT

v_call: TRBV18
j_call: TRBJ1-5
d_call: -
clone_size: -
cdr3_aa: CASSTMEGYNQPQHF
cdr3_nt: TGTGCCAGCTCAACGATGGAGGGGTACAATCAGCCCCAGCATTTT

v_call: TRBV18
j_call: TRBJ2-7
d_call: -
clone_size: -
cdr3_aa: CASSPGGTPNYEQYF
cdr3_nt: TGTGCCAGCTCACCTGGCGGGACCCCTAACTACGAGCAGTACTTC

v_call: TRBV6-5
j_call: TRBJ1-4
d_call: TRBD1
clone_size: once
cdr3_aa: CASSAGGEGKLFF
cdr3_nt: TGTGCCAGCAGCGCAGGGGGCGAGGGAAAACTGTTTTTT

v_call: TRBV10-3
j_call: TRBJ1-5
d_call: -
clone_size: -
cdr3_aa: CAISESGDSNQPQHF
cdr3_nt: TGTGCCATCAGTGAGTCAGGAGATAGCAATCAGCCCCAGCATTTT

v_call: TRBV9
j_call: TRBJ2-6
d_call: -
clone_size: -
cdr3_aa: CASSVGAGRYAGANVLTF
cdr3_nt: TGTGCCAGCAGCGTAGGGGCAGGTCGGTATGCTGGGGCCAACGTCCTGACTTTC